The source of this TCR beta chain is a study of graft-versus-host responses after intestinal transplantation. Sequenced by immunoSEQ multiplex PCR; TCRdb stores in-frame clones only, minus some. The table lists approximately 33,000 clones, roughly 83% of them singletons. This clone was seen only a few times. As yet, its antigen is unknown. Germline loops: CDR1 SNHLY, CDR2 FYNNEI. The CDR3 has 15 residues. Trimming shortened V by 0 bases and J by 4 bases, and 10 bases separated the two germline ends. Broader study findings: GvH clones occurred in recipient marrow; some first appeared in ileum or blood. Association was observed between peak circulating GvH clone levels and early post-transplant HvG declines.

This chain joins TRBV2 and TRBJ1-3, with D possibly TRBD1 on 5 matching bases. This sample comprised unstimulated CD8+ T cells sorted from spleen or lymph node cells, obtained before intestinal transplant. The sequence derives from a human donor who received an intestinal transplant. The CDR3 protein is CASSEARVRGNTIYF. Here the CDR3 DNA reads TGTGCCAGCAGTGAAGCCAGGGTACGAGGAAACACCATATATTTT.